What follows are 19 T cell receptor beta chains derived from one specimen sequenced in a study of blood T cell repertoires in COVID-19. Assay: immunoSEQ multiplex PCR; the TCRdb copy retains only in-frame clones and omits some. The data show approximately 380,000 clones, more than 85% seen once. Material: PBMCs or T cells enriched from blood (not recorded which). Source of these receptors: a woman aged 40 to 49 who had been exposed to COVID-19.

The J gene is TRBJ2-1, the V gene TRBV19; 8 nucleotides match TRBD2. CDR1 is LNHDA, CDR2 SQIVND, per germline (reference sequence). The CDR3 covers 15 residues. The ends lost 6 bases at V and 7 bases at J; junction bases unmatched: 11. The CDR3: CASSLTGTSTNEQFF. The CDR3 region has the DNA TGTGCCAGTAGCCTCACCGGGACTAGTACGAATGAGCAGTTCTTC.

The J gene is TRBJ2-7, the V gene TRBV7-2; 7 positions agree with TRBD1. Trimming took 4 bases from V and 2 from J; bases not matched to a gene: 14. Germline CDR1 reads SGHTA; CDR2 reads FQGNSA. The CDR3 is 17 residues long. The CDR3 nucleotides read TGTGCCAGCAGCTCGACACCCCCCGGGACAGCCACCTACGAGCAGTACTTC. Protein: CASSSTPPGTATYEQYF.

CDR3 sequence: CAWNQGIREKLFF. Here the CDR3 DNA reads TGTGCCTGGAACCAGGGGATTCGGGAAAAACTGTTTTTT. The chain carries TRBV30 and TRBJ1-4; D might be TRBD1 (6 bases). The V gene lost 4 bases and the J gene lost 8 bases, with 14 bases spanning the gap. This CDR3 is built from 13 residues. From germline, CDR1 is GTSNPN and CDR2 SVGIG (reference sequence). The variable domain in full, completed from reference TRBV30 and TRBJ1-4, reads SQTIHQWPATLVQPVGSPLSLECTVEGTSNPNLYWYRQAAGRGLQLLFYSVGIGQISSEVPQNLSASRPQDRQFILSSKKLLLSDSGFYLCAWNQGIREKLFFGSGTQLSVL.

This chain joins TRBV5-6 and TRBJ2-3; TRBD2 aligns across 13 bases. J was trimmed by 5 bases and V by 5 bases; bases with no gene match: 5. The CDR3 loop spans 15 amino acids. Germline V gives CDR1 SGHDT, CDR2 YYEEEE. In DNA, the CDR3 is TGTGCCAGCAGTTCAACTAGCGGGGGGGAAGATACGCAGTATTTT. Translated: CASSSTSGGEDTQYF.

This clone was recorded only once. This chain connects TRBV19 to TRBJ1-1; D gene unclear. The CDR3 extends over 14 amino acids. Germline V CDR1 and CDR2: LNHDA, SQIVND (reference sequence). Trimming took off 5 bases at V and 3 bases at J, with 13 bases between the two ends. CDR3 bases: TGTGCCAGTAGTCCCCGGCGGATGGACACTGAAGCTTTCTTT. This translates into CASSPRRMDTEAFF.

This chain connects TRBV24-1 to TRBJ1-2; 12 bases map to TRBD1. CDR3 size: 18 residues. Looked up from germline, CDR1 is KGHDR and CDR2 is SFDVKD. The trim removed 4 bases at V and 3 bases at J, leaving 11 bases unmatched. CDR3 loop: CATSDSLTGTGGYYGYTF. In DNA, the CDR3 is TGTGCCACCAGTGACTCTTTGACCGGGACAGGGGGCTACTATGGCTACACCTTC.

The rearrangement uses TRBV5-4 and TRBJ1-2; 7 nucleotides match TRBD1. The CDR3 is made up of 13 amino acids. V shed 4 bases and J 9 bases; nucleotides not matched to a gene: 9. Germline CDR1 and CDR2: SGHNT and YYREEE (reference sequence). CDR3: CASSQQGQGSYTF. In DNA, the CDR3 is TGTGCCAGCAGCCAACAGGGGCAGGGTAGCTACACCTTC.

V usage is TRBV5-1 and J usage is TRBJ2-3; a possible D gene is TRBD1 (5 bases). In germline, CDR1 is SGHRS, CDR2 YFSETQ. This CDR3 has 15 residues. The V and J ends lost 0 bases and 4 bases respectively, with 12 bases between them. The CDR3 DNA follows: TGCGCCAGCAGCTTGGGCAGGGTAGGGGCAGATACGCAGTATTTT. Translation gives CASSLGRVGADTQYF.

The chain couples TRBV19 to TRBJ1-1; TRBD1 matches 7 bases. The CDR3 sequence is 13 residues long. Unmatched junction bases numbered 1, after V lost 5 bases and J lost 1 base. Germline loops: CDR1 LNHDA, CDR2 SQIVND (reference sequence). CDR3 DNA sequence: TGTGCCAGTAGTGACAGGGCGAACACTGAAGCTTTCTTT. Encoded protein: CASSDRANTEAFF.

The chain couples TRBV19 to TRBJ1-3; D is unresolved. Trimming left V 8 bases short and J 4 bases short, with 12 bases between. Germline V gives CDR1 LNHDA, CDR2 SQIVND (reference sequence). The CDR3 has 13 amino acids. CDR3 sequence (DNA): TGTGCCAGTCGGGAGAGCCTAGGAAACACCATATATTTT. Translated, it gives CASRESLGNTIYF.

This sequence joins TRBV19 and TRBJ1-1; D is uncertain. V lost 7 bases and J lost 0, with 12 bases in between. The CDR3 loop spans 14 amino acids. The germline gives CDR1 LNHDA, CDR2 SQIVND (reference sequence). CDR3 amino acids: CASTLTTMNTEAFF. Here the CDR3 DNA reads TGTGCCAGTACCCTGACCACTATGAACACTGAAGCTTTCTTT.

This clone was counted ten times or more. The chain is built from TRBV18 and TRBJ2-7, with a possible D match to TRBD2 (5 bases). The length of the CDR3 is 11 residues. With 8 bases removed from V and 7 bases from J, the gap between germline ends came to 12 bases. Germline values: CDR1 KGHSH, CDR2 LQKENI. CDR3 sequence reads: CASPTEGEQYF. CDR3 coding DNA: TGTGCCAGCCCAACCGAGGGAGAGCAGTACTTC.

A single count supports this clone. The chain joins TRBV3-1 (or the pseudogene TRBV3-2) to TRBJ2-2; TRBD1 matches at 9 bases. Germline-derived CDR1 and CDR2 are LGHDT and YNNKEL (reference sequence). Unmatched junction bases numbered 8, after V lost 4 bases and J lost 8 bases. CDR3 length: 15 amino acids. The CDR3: CASSPIGQGRGELFF. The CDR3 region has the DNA TGTGCCAGCAGCCCTATCGGACAGGGGAGAGGGGAGCTGTTTTTT.

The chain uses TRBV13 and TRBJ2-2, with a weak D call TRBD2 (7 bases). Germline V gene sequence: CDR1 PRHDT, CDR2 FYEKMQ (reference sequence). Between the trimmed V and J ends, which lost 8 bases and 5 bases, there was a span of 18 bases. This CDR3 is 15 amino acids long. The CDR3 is CASGYGGPRTGELFF. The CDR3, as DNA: TGTGCCAGCGGATACGGGGGGCCGAGGACCGGGGAGCTGTTTTTT.

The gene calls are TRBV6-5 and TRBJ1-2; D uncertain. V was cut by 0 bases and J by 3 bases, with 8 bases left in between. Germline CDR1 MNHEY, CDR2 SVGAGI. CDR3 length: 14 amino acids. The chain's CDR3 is CASSYSSSYYGYTF. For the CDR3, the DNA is TGTGCCAGCAGTTACTCGAGTTCATACTATGGCTACACCTTC.

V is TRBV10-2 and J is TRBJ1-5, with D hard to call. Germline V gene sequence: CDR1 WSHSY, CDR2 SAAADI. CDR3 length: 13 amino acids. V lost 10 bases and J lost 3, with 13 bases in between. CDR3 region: CATHPEFNQPQHF. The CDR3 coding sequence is TGCGCCACCCACCCCGAGTTCAATCAGCCCCAGCATTTT.

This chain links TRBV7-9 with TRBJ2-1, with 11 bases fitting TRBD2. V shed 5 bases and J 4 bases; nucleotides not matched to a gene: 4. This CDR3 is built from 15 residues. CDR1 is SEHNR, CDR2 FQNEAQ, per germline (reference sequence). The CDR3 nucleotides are TGTGCCAGCAGCGAAGGACTAGCGGGTTACAATGAGCAGTTCTTC. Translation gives CASSEGLAGYNEQFF.

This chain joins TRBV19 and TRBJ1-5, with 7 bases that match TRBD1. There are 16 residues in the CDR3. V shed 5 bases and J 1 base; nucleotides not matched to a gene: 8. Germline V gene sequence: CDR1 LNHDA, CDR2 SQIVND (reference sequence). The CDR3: CASSFRRQGSNQPQHF. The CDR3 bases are TGTGCCAGTAGTTTCCGCAGACAGGGAAGCAATCAGCCCCAGCATTTT.

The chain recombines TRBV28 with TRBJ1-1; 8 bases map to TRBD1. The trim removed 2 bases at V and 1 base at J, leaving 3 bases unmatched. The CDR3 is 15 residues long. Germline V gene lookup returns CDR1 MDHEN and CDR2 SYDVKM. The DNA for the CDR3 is TGTGCCAGCAGTTTAAATGGACAGGGGAACACTGAAGCTTTCTTT. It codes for CASSLNGQGNTEAFF.